A selection of T cell receptor beta chains follows, all from one sample in a study of T cells in localized non-small cell lung cancer. Repertoires were generated with immunoSEQ multiplex PCR, while TCRdb's copy carries only in-frame clones and drops some. The sample shows tens of thousands of clones, more than 75% of them seen only once. The material sequenced was peripheral blood, taken before any cancer treatment. All receptors come from a woman aged 35 to 75 with stage I squamous cell lung carcinoma. Each CDR3 is given with its conserved first and last residue. D genes are given only for firm matches. Size is omitted from some rows. Given values are once, few, many or a class for expanded clones.

V gene,clone size,D gene,J gene,CDR3 protein,CDR3 DNA
TRBV5-4,once,TRBD2,TRBJ2-5,CASSLASSGGTYQETQYF,TGTGCCAGCAGCTTGGCATCTAGCGGGGGGACGTACCAAGAGACCCAGTACTTC
TRBV30,NA,NA,TRBJ1-3,CAWTQGTGNTIYF,TGTGCCTGGACCCAGGGAACTGGAAACACCATATATTTT
TRBV6-1,NA,TRBD1,TRBJ1-2,CASSADRDYGYTF,TGTGCCAGCAGTGCCGACAGGGACTATGGCTACACCTTC
TRBV5-6,NA,NA,TRBJ1-2,CASSQTGASGHYGYTF,TGTGCCAGCAGCCAGACGGGGGCATCTGGTCACTATGGCTACACCTTC
TRBV2,NA,TRBD1,TRBJ1-2,CASSYAGTGVSYGYTF,TGTGCCAGCAGTTATGCCGGGACAGGGGTAAGCTATGGCTACACCTTC
TRBV20-1,NA,NA,TRBJ1-2,CSAQDSYGYTF,TGCAGTGCGCAAGACAGCTATGGCTACACCTTC
TRBV9,NA,TRBD1,TRBJ1-6,CASSENRGSPLHF,TGTGCCAGCAGCGAAAACAGGGGTTCACCCCTCCACTTT
TRBV6-1,NA,NA,TRBJ1-5,CASSNPQPQHF,TGTGCCAGCAGTAACCCGCAGCCCCAGCATTTT
TRBV7-8,NA,TRBD2,TRBJ2-1,CASSLVASGYNEQFF,TGTGCCAGCAGCTTAGTGGCTAGCGGCTACAATGAGCAGTTCTTC
TRBV5-6,NA,NA,TRBJ1-1,CASSLRQMNTEAFF,TGTGCCAGCAGCTTGCGGCAGATGAACACTGAAGCTTTCTTT
TRBV18,NA,NA,TRBJ1-3,CASSTSESSGNTIYF,TGTGCCAGCTCAACCTCCGAGAGCTCTGGAAACACCATATATTTT
TRBV18,once,NA,TRBJ1-1,CASSPFQLTDTEAFF,TGTGCCAGCTCACCATTTCAGCTGACAGACACTGAAGCTTTCTTT
TRBV7-8,NA,NA,TRBJ1-4,CASSLGTGEKLFF,TGTGCCAGCAGCTTAGGGACCGGGGAAAAACTGTTTTTT
TRBV4-1,NA,NA,TRBJ2-3,CASSSGGGRTDTQYF,TGCGCCAGCAGCTCCGGAGGGGGACGCACAGATACGCAGTATTTT
TRBV6-6,NA,TRBD1,TRBJ1-5,CASSYGQVYSNQPQHF,TGTGCCAGCAGTTACGGACAGGTTTATAGCAATCAGCCCCAGCATTTT
TRBV7-8,NA,NA,TRBJ1-1,CASSLVGAEAFF,TGTGCCAGCAGCTTAGTTGGGGCTGAAGCTTTCTTT
TRBV2,few,NA,TRBJ1-2,CASSDSAGPYGYTF,TGTGCCAGCAGTGATTCGGCAGGTCCCTATGGCTACACCTTC
TRBV6-1,NA,NA,TRBJ2-2,CASRVGSLNTGELFF,TGTGCCAGCAGGGTTGGTAGTTTGAACACCGGGGAGCTGTTTTTT
TRBV15,NA,NA,TRBJ2-7,CATRTDSSYEQYF,TGTGCCACCCGGACGGACAGCTCCTACGAGCAGTACTTC
TRBV2,NA,TRBD2,TRBJ2-2,CASSGVAGRGGPTGELFF,TGTGCCAGCAGTGGCGTGGCGGGGCGGGGGGGCCCCACCGGGGAGCTGTTTTTT
TRBV13,once,TRBD1,TRBJ1-1,CASSSRDRGSEAFF,TGTGCCAGCAGCTCAAGGGACAGGGGGTCTGAAGCTTTCTTT
TRBV19,once,TRBD1,TRBJ1-1,CASSPPGTGGLRAFF,TGTGCCAGTAGTCCACCCGGGACAGGGGGCCTGAGGGCTTTCTTT
TRBV13,NA,NA,TRBJ1-1,CASSLGQRGTQAFF,TGTGCCAGCAGCTTAGGCCAGAGGGGGACTCAAGCTTTCTTT
TRBV5-1,NA,TRBD1,TRBJ2-5,CASSSGQGPYQETQYF,TGCGCCAGCAGCTCGGGACAGGGCCCTTACCAAGAGACCCAGTACTTC
TRBV10-3,NA,NA,TRBJ1-6,CANQGPADNSPLHF,TGTGCCAACCAGGGGCCAGCCGATAATTCACCCCTCCACTTT
TRBV7-2,NA,NA,TRBJ2-7,CASSLGHSYEQYF,TGTGCCAGCAGCTTAGGCCACAGCTACGAGCAGTACTTC
TRBV19,once,NA,TRBJ2-3,CATCEESTDTQYF,TGTGCCACTTGCGAGGAGAGCACAGATACGCAGTATTTT
TRBV6-5,NA,NA,TRBJ1-2,CASRMGRQGYGYTF,TGTGCCAGCAGGATGGGACGGCAGGGATATGGCTACACCTTC
TRBV19,NA,NA,TRBJ1-1,CASSMMFRTVNTEAFF,TGTGCCAGTAGTATGATGTTTCGGACAGTGAACACTGAAGCTTTCTTT
TRBV2,NA,NA,TRBJ1-2,CASSEKRGNYGYTF,TGTGCCAGCAGTGAAAAACGGGGTAACTATGGCTACACCTTC
TRBV7-8,NA,NA,TRBJ1-1,CASSLETLMNTEAFF,TGTGCCAGCAGCTTAGAAACCCTTATGAACACTGAAGCTTTCTTT
TRBV6-5,NA,NA,TRBJ1-3,CASSSPPGNTIYF,TGTGCCAGCAGTTCCCCCCCTGGAAACACCATATATTTT
TRBV6-6,NA,NA,TRBJ1-4,CASSYFEGNEKLFF,TGTGCCAGCAGTTACTTTGAGGGGAATGAAAAACTGTTTTTT
TRBV2,NA,NA,TRBJ1-3,CASSVQRASSGNTIYF,TGTGCCAGCAGTGTACAAAGGGCTAGCTCTGGAAACACCATATATTTT
TRBV7-9,few,NA,TRBJ2-3,CASSLFTVADTQYF,TGTGCCAGCAGCTTATTTACAGTGGCAGATACGCAGTATTTT
TRBV5-1,once,NA,TRBJ2-1,CASSLGRDKEQFF,TGCGCCAGCAGCTTGGGGCGGGACAAAGAGCAGTTCTTC
TRBV18,NA,NA,TRBJ2-5,CASSPTRQETQYF,TGTGCCAGCTCACCGACCAGACAAGAGACCCAGTACTTC
TRBV6-1,NA,NA,TRBJ2-5,CASSEGPGDGETQYF,TGTGCCAGCAGTGAAGGGCCAGGGGATGGAGAGACCCAGTACTTC
TRBV5-1,NA,NA,TRBJ1-1,CASRESVSTEAFF,TGCGCCAGCAGAGAGTCCGTGAGCACTGAAGCTTTCTTT
TRBV30,NA,TRBD1,TRBJ2-7,CAWTRPGQGAREQYF,TGTGCCTGGACTCGGCCGGGACAGGGGGCAAGGGAGCAGTACTTC
TRBV5-4,once,NA,TRBJ1-2,CASSLEVHNYGYTF,TGTGCCAGCAGCCTGGAGGTGCATAACTATGGCTACACCTTC
TRBV4-1,NA,NA,TRBJ2-6,CASSQVGLQDRSGANVLTF,TGCGCCAGCAGCCAAGTAGGTCTTCAGGACCGGTCTGGGGCCAACGTCCTGACTTTC
TRBV9,NA,TRBD2,TRBJ2-5,CASSVDGSGGQETQYF,TGTGCCAGCAGCGTAGATGGTAGCGGGGGCCAAGAGACCCAGTACTTC
TRBV7-3,once,TRBD2,TRBJ2-1,CASSSTGGYAVEQFF,TGTGCCAGCAGCTCCACGGGAGGGTATGCTGTTGAGCAGTTCTTC
TRBV6-6,NA,NA,TRBJ1-1,CASSHFQSEAFF,TGTGCCAGCAGCCATTTTCAGTCTGAAGCTTTCTTT
TRBV11-1,NA,NA,TRBJ1-1,CASSLGFAATEAFF,TGTGCCAGCAGCTTAGGGTTCGCAGCCACTGAAGCTTTCTTT
TRBV5-1,NA,NA,TRBJ2-5,CASSFTQETQYF,TGCGCCAGCAGCTTTACCCAAGAGACCCAGTACTTC
TRBV19,NA,NA,TRBJ1-2,CASSMGGAYGYTF,TGTGCCAGTAGTATGGGGGGCGCCTATGGCTACACCTTC
TRBV15,NA,NA,TRBJ2-3,CATSRGGTWDSTDTQYF,TGTGCCACCAGCAGAGGGGGCACGTGGGATAGCACAGATACGCAGTATTTT
TRBV6-5,NA,NA,TRBJ1-5,CASSSFFGGNQPQHF,TGTGCCAGCAGTTCGTTTTTCGGGGGGAATCAGCCCCAGCATTTT
TRBV29-1,NA,TRBD1,TRBJ2-3,CSVADRGLTDTQYF,TGCAGCGTCGCCGACAGGGGCCTCACAGATACGCAGTATTTT
TRBV6-1,NA,NA,TRBJ1-2,CASSEISSGGYTF,TGTGCCAGCAGTGAAATCTCCTCAGGAGGCTACACCTTC
TRBV5-4,NA,NA,TRBJ2-7,CASSFSPQYEQYF,TGTGCCAGCAGCTTCTCCCCCCAATACGAGCAGTACTTC
TRBV4-2,NA,NA,TRBJ2-1,CASSQDQTVYEQFF,TGTGCCAGCAGCCAAGATCAGACGGTGTATGAGCAGTTCTTC
TRBV10-3,NA,TRBD1,TRBJ2-1,CAISESKGQGGEQFF,TGTGCCATCAGTGAGTCGAAAGGACAGGGTGGTGAGCAGTTCTTC
TRBV4-1,NA,TRBD1,TRBJ1-3,CASSPQGTGMVAGNTIYF,TGCGCCAGCAGCCCCCAAGGGACAGGGATGGTGGCTGGAAACACCATATATTTT
TRBV5-4,once,TRBD2,TRBJ2-3,CASSLAGGRTDTQYF,TGTGCCAGCAGCTTGGCCGGGGGGAGGACAGATACGCAGTATTTT
TRBV19,NA,NA,TRBJ2-1,CASSSGRLTYNEQFF,TGTGCCAGTAGTTCAGGGAGGCTAACCTACAATGAGCAGTTCTTC